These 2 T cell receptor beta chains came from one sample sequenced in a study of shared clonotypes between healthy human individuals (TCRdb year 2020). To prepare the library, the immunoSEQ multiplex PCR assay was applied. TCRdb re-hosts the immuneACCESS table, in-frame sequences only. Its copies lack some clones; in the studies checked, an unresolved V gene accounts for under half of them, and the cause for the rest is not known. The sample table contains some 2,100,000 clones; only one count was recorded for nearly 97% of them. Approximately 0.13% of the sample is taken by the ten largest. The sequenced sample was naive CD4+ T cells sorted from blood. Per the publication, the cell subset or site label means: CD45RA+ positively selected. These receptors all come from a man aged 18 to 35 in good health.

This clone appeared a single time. The CDR3 DNA sequence: TGTGCCAGCAGGGTGAACCGGGGCTCCTACGAGCAGTACTTC. Encoded protein: CASRVNRGSYEQYF. The chain has TRBV2 and TRBJ2-7, with a weak D call TRBD2 (5 bases). Per the germline V gene, CDR1 is SNHLY and CDR2 is FYNNEI. The V and J ends lost 6 bases and 0 bases respectively, with 12 bases between them. The length of the CDR3 is 14 residues.

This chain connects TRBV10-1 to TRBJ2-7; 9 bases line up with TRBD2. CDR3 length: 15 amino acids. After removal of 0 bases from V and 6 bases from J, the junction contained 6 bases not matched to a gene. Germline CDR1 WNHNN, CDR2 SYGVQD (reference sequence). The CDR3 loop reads CASSESVVAGAEQYF. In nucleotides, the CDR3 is TGCGCCAGCAGTGAGTCAGTGGTAGCGGGGGCCGAGCAGTACTTC.